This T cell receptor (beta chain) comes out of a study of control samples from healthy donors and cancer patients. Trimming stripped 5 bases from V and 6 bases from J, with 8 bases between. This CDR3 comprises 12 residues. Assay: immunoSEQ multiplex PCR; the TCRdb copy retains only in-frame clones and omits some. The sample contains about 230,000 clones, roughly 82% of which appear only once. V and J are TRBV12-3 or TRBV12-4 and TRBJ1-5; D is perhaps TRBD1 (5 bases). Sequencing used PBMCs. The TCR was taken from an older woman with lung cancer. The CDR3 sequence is CASSQGIQPQHF. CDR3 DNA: TGTGCCAGCAGTCAGGGTATTCAGCCCCAGCATTTT.